This T cell receptor beta chain emerged from a study of CD8 T cells in ankylosing spondylitis. Study-level findings and limits: It was reported that disease-linked clones were significantly enriched in matched ankylosing spondylitis synovial fluid. Earlier studies detected some motif variants in reactive arthritis synovial fluid and blood. There was a TCR beta motif, made of eight highly homologous variants, that appeared characteristic of ankylosing spondylitis blood.

Quantitative 5'-RACE with molecular barcodes was used to make the TCR beta libraries. From the 5' RACE reads, TCRdb called clonotypes with MiXCR, one entry per CDR3 protein. The table shows 350,000 or so distinct CDR3 sequences, with about 14% occurring only once. Points on this clonotype: Its antigen is not known.

The CDR3 contains 13 residues. Germline V CDR1 and CDR2: LNHNV, YYDKDF (reference sequence). Trimming took off 0 bases at V and 2 bases at J, with 3 bases between the two ends. What was sequenced was blood, either unsorted or a sorted T cell fraction (not recorded which). V is TRBV15 and J is TRBJ2-3; D gene unclear. The clonotype comes from a male donor with ankylosing spondylitis or in good health (not recorded which). CDR3 protein: CATSRDTTDTQYF. The DNA of the CDR3 is TGTGCCACCAGCAGAGATACCACAGATACGCAGTATTTT.